This TCR beta chain was identified in a study of blood T cell repertoires in COVID-19. In the study overall: The samples span acute and convalescent COVID-19 from the United States, Italy and Spain. Sample material is recorded as cDNA or gDNA derived from T cells, B-cell-depleted T cells, or PBMCs.

Looked up from germline, CDR1 is SNHLY and CDR2 is FYNNEI. V lost 2 bases and J 2 bases, leaving 9 bases between the germline ends. The CDR3 loop spans 15 amino acids. As processed by the authors: The authors estimated nucleated cell counts from reference gene primer amplification. Here immunoSEQ multiplex PCR was the method, and the copy in TCRdb shows in-frame clones only, minus some. The DNA was the basis for D and trimming; V, J and clone size are from that table. The sample lists 40,000 to 60,000 clones, roughly 88% seen once, with roughly 14% in the top ten. V and J are TRBV2 and TRBJ2-2, with D unresolved. Sequencing was carried out using peripheral blood. The receptor was isolated from a human donor in a cohort sampled during active COVID-19. CDR3 bases: TGTGCCAGCAGTGAAAGAACAGCCAACACCGGGGAGCTGTTTTTT. This translates into CASSERTANTGELFF. The variable domain in full, with the rest retrieved from reference TRBV2 and TRBJ2-2, is EPEVTQTPSHQVTQMGQEVILRCVPISNHLYFYWYRQILGQKVEFLVSFYNNEISEKSEIFDDQFSVERPDGSNFTLKIRSTKLEDSAMYFCASSERTANTGELFFGEGSRLTVL.